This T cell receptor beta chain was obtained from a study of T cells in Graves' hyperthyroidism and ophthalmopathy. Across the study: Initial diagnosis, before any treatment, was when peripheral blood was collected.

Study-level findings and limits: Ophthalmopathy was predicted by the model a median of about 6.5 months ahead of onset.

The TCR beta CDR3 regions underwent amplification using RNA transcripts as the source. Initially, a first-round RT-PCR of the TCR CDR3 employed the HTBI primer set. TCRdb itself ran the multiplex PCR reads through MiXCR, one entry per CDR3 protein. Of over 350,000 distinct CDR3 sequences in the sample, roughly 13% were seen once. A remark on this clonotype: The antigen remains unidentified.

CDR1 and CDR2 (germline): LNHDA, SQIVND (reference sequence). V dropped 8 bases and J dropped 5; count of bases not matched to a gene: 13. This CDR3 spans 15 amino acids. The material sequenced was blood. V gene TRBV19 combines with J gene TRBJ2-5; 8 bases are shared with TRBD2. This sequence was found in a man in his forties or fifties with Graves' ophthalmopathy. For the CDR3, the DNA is TGTGCCAGTGGGGGGCTAGCGGGCTCTCGGGAGACCCAGTACTTC. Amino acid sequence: CASGGLAGSRETQYF.